This TCR beta chain was recorded in a study of spatial heterogeneity in lung cancer. Across the study: Sequencing consistently turned up more beta-chain sequences than alpha-chain sequences. As counted in raw reads, each unique TCR and UMI combination appeared more than ten times on average.

Study outcomes and limitations: Mutation counts in tumors were tracked by counts of expanded intratumoral alpha and beta TCRs.

Germline CDR1 is LGHNT and CDR2 is FRNRAP. The CDR3 covers 14 residues. With 6 bases removed from V and 4 bases from J, the gap between germline ends came to 15 bases. This clonotype has a count of ten or more. Its antigen is as yet unknown. Time point here: sample taken at primary tumor resection. Samples were obtained from about 75 donors, all untreated early-stage non-small cell lung cancer patients. A unique molecular identifier was attached to every TCR cDNA molecule. TCRdb analysed the 5' RACE reads with MiXCR anew, one entry per CDR3 protein. The sample holds around 15,000 distinct CDR3 sequences; roughly 6.6% are singletons and the top ten take around 9.3%.

V usage is TRBV12-5 and J usage is TRBJ1-1, with TRBD1 as a possible D gene (5 bases). This sample comprised lung tumor tissue, obtained at surgery. This receptor was taken from a male donor with early-stage non-small cell lung cancer. The chain's CDR3 is CASGREGRSTEAFF. The CDR3 bases are TGTGCTAGTGGCCGTGAGGGACGGTCCACTGAAGCTTTCTTT.